This entry lists 24 T cell receptor beta chains sequenced from one sample in a study of monozygotic twins with inflammatory bowel disease. TCRdb processed the 5' RACE reads again and assigns one entry to each CDR3 protein, with no DNA. Found here are some 440,000 distinct CDR3 sequences; the top ten clones hold roughly 2.3%. Input material: blood. These receptors were collected from a human donor with ulcerative colitis or Crohn's disease, or a healthy co-twin of an affected twin (not recorded which).

V usage is TRBV11-2 and J usage is TRBJ2-7; TCRdb calls TRBD2, which cannot be checked without DNA. This CDR3 has 14 residues. CDR1 is SGHAT and CDR2 is FQNNGV in the germline V gene. CDR3 sequence: CASSPAGTSYKQYF. The variable domain in full, completed from reference TRBV11-2 and TRBJ2-7, reads EAGVAQSPRYKIIEKRQSVAFWCNPISGHATLYWYQQILGQGPKLLIQFQNNGVVDDSQLPKDRFSAERLKGVDSTLKIQPAKLEDSAVYLCASSPAGTSYKQYFGPGTRLTVT.

The V gene is TRBV7-9, the J gene TRBJ2-1. The V gene's germline CDR1 is SEHNR and CDR2 FQNEAQ (reference sequence). This CDR3 comprises 14 residues. CDR3 sequence reads: CASSLRLRTNEQFF. Supplemented by reference TRBV7-9 and TRBJ2-1, the full variable domain reads DTGVSQNPRHKITKRGQNVTFRCDPISEHNRLYWYRQTLGQGPEFLTYFQNEAQLEKSRLLSDRFSAERPKGSFSTLEIQRTEQGDSAMYLCASSLRLRTNEQFFGPGTRLTVL.

The chain employs TRBV5-6 and TRBJ1-2; the TCRdb call, TRBD1, lacks DNA for checking. The CDR3 spans 14 residues. Germline V gene data show CDR1 as SGHDT and CDR2 as YYEEEE. This CDR3 is CASSLVPGDYGYTF.

The chain couples TRBV30 to TRBJ2-5; lacking DNA, the TRBD1 call made by TCRdb goes unchecked. CDR1 is GTSNPN and CDR2 is SVGIG in the germline V gene (reference sequence). The CDR3 is made up of 14 amino acids. The CDR3 region is CAWSPGQVQETQYF.

The chain has TRBV20-1 and TRBJ2-3; no DNA is available, so the TRBD1 call from TCRdb remains unchecked. Germline V CDR1 and CDR2: DFQATT, SNEGSKA (reference sequence). The CDR3 has 13 residues. CDR3 region: CSAPGLGTDTQYF.

CDR3 residues: CSAPRDSPYNEQFF. The chain joins TRBV20-1 to TRBJ2-1; TCRdb proposes TRBD2, but this gene call is untestable without DNA. CDR1 is DFQATT and CDR2 is SNEGSKA in the germline V gene (reference sequence). The CDR3 totals 14 residues.

The CDR3 region is CASRSGAFGAGANVLTF. This chain joins TRBV19 and TRBJ2-6; the D gene TCRdb calls, TRBD1, cannot be checked with no DNA. Looked up from germline, CDR1 is LNHDA and CDR2 is SQIVND (reference sequence). The CDR3 loop spans 17 amino acids.

The rearrangement links TRBV12-3 or TRBV12-4 to TRBJ1-2; TCRdb gives TRBD1 as the D gene, but with no DNA this cannot be confirmed. CDR3 length: 17 residues. The CDR3 loop is CASNPGTDFLGLYGYTF.

V is TRBV6-1 and J is TRBJ2-6. The CDR3 runs to 18 residues. Germline V gene sequence: CDR1 MNHNS, CDR2 SASEGT. The CDR3 spells CASSEAIGQFSGANVLTF.

The chain carries TRBV5-1 and TRBJ2-5; the D gene TCRdb calls, TRBD1, cannot be checked with no DNA. Looked up from germline, CDR1 is SGHRS and CDR2 is YFSETQ. There are 14 residues in the CDR3. CDR3 residues: CASTRDRSEETQYF.

The genes are TRBV6-4 and TRBJ2-1; TCRdb lists TRBD1, though no DNA is available to test this call. The germline V gene has CDR1 MRHNA and CDR2 SNTAGT. The CDR3 loop spans 16 amino acids. CDR3 residues: CASSSLPGQGANEQFF.

This rearrangement joins TRBV5-1 to TRBJ1-1; TCRdb names TRBD1, which stays unverified in the absence of DNA. From germline, CDR1 is SGHRS and CDR2 YFSETQ. The CDR3 extends over 13 amino acids. The CDR3 loop reads CASSLGQDTEAFF.

V is TRBV4-1 and J is TRBJ1-5; TCRdb's D call, TRBD1, is unchecked because there is no DNA. The germline V gene encodes CDR1 MGHRA and CDR2 YSYEKL. The CDR3 is 15 residues long. CDR3 residues: CASSQNTGGRQPQHF.

CDR3 amino acids: CSALGLAGGSNEQFF. V gene TRBV20-1 combines with J gene TRBJ2-1; lacking DNA, the TRBD2 call made by TCRdb goes unchecked. CDR1 DFQATT and CDR2 SNEGSKA come from the germline V gene (reference sequence). This CDR3 is 15 amino acids long.

The CDR3 loop is CASSLLGGADTGELFF. This chain joins TRBV5-1 and TRBJ2-2; TCRdb names TRBD1, which stays unverified in the absence of DNA. The germline CDR1 and CDR2 sequences are SGHRS and YFSETQ. The CDR3 covers 16 residues.

This chain connects TRBV5-1 to TRBJ2-7; lacking DNA, the TRBD1 call made by TCRdb goes unchecked. The CDR3 sequence is 15 residues long. Germline assignment: CDR1 SGHRS and CDR2 YFSETQ. The CDR3 reads CASSFGTRQTYEQYF.

The rearrangement links TRBV6-2 or TRBV6-3 to TRBJ2-2; the TCRdb D gene call, TRBD1, has no DNA to confirm it. CDR1 and CDR2 from the germline V gene are MNHEY and SVGEGT. This CDR3 spans 13 amino acids. This CDR3 is CASREGGMRELFF.

J is TRBJ2-6 and V is TRBV7-6. Germline CDR1 reads SGHVS; CDR2 reads FNYEAQ. The CDR3 is 15 amino acids. CDR3 residues: CASSSGPSGANVLTF. The full variable domain, completed using reference TRBV7-6 and TRBJ2-6, is GAGVSQSPRYKVTKRGQDVALRCDPISGHVSLYWYRQALGQGPEFLTYFNYEAQQDKSGLPNDRFSAERPEGSISTLTIQRTEQRDSAMYRCASSSGPSGANVLTFGAGSRLTVL.

This sequence joins TRBV6-1 and TRBJ1-5; TCRdb designates TRBD1, a call that cannot be tested without DNA. The germline V gene encodes CDR1 MNHNS and CDR2 SASEGT. The CDR3 extends over 14 amino acids. The CDR3 sequence: CASRSTGVDQPQHF.

The chain is built from TRBV20-1 and TRBJ2-7; TCRdb's D call of TRBD1 is untestable without DNA. Germline CDR1 is DFQATT and CDR2 is SNEGSKA (reference sequence). This CDR3 has 13 residues. Here the CDR3 reads CSAVGQGGYEQYF.

The chain has TRBV27 and TRBJ2-6; TCRdb designates TRBD2, a call that cannot be tested without DNA. This CDR3 is built from 19 residues. The germline gives CDR1 MNHEY, CDR2 SMNVEV (reference sequence). CDR3 region: CASSFHLRQGGIGANVLTF.

V usage is TRBV7-9 and J usage is TRBJ2-2; TCRdb returns TRBD1, unconfirmable since there is no DNA. Germline CDR1 SEHNR, CDR2 FQNEAQ (reference sequence). CDR3 length: 17 residues. CDR3 loop: CASSSTLGTENTGELFF. Looking up the rest from reference TRBV7-9 and TRBJ2-2 gives the full variable domain: DTGVSQNPRHKITKRGQNVTFRCDPISEHNRLYWYRQTLGQGPEFLTYFQNEAQLEKSRLLSDRFSAERPKGSFSTLEIQRTEQGDSAMYLCASSSTLGTENTGELFFGEGSRLTVL.

This rearrangement joins TRBV7-9 to TRBJ1-3. The V gene's germline CDR1 is SEHNR and CDR2 FQNEAQ (reference sequence). The CDR3 runs to 14 residues. The CDR3 sequence is CASSQLRAGNTIYF.

The chain links TRBV4-3 to TRBJ1-1. Germline CDR1 reads LGHNA; CDR2 reads YSLEER. The CDR3 covers 14 residues. The CDR3 region is CASRKGLVNTEAFF.